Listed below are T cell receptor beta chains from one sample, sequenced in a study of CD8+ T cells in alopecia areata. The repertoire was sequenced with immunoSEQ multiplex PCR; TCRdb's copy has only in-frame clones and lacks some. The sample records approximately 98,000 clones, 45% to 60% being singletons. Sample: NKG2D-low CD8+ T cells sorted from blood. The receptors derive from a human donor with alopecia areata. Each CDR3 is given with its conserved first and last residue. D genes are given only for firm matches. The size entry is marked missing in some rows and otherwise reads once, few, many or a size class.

cdr3_nt: TGTGCCAGCAGCGTAGGGGGTTCTAATCAGCCCCAGCATTTT
cdr3_aa: CASSVGGSNQPQHF
cdr3_length: 14
d_call: NA
v_call: TRBV9
j_call: TRBJ1-5
clone_size: NA

cdr3_nt: TGTGCCAGCAGTTTAGGACAGCAGACCCAGTACTTC
cdr3_aa: CASSLGQQTQYF
cdr3_length: 12
d_call: NA
v_call: TRBV28
j_call: TRBJ2-5
clone_size: NA

cdr3_nt: TGCAGCGTCGGACAGGGGCTGGAGACCCAGTACTTC
cdr3_aa: CSVGQGLETQYF
cdr3_length: 12
d_call: TRBD1
v_call: TRBV29-1
j_call: TRBJ2-5
clone_size: NA

cdr3_nt: TGTGCCAGCAGTTTTGTTGGAGACAGGGGCGACCATACGCAGTATTTT
cdr3_aa: CASSFVGDRGDHTQYF
cdr3_length: 16
d_call: TRBD1
v_call: TRBV27
j_call: TRBJ2-3
clone_size: NA

cdr3_nt: TGTGCCAGCAGCTTAGGACTAGCGGGAATTTTTGGCCAAGAGACCCAGTACTTC
cdr3_aa: CASSLGLAGIFGQETQYF
cdr3_length: 18
d_call: TRBD2
v_call: TRBV13
j_call: TRBJ2-5
clone_size: NA

cdr3_nt: TGTGCCAGCAGCGTAGGCCAGGGGAGGGGAAACGAGCAGTACTTC
cdr3_aa: CASSVGQGRGNEQYF
cdr3_length: 15
d_call: NA
v_call: TRBV9
j_call: TRBJ2-7
clone_size: NA

cdr3_nt: TGCAGCGTTAAGGCAGTTAAAGCCAAAAACATTCAGTACTTC
cdr3_aa: CSVKAVKAKNIQYF
cdr3_length: 14
d_call: NA
v_call: TRBV29-1
j_call: TRBJ2-4
clone_size: NA

cdr3_nt: TGTGCCAGTAGTACTAGCGGGAGAAAGTACTTC
cdr3_aa: CASSTSGRKYF
cdr3_length: 11
d_call: TRBD2
v_call: TRBV19
j_call: TRBJ2-5
clone_size: few

cdr3_nt: TGTGCCAGCAGTTACTCGGCGGGACCCACCTACAATGAGCAGTTCTTC
cdr3_aa: CASSYSAGPTYNEQFF
cdr3_length: 16
d_call: NA
v_call: TRBV6-5
j_call: TRBJ2-1
clone_size: NA

cdr3_nt: TGTGCCAGCAGTTTAGGGGGGGATACCTACGAGCAGTACTTC
cdr3_aa: CASSLGGDTYEQYF
cdr3_length: 14
d_call: TRBD2
v_call: TRBV28
j_call: TRBJ2-7
clone_size: NA

cdr3_nt: TGTGCCAGCAGTTATGGAGTGGCCCGTGAAGCTTTCTTT
cdr3_aa: CASSYGVAREAFF
cdr3_length: 13
d_call: NA
v_call: TRBV6-5
j_call: TRBJ1-1
clone_size: NA

cdr3_nt: TGTGCCAGCAGAACGATGGACTACAACTACGAGCAGTACTTC
cdr3_aa: CASRTMDYNYEQYF
cdr3_length: 14
d_call: NA
v_call: TRBV6-5
j_call: TRBJ2-7
clone_size: NA

cdr3_nt: TGTGCCAGCAGCCCCGGTTCTGATCAAGCTTTCTTT
cdr3_aa: CASSPGSDQAFF
cdr3_length: 12
d_call: NA
v_call: TRBV5-6
j_call: TRBJ1-1
clone_size: NA

cdr3_nt: TGTGCCAGCAGTACGGACACTGAAGCTTTCTTT
cdr3_aa: CASSTDTEAFF
cdr3_length: 11
d_call: NA
v_call: TRBV5-4
j_call: TRBJ1-1
clone_size: NA

cdr3_nt: TGTGCCAGCAGTGAAGACCCGGGACTAGGGCACAATGAGCAGTTCTTC
cdr3_aa: CASSEDPGLGHNEQFF
cdr3_length: 16
d_call: TRBD2
v_call: TRBV2
j_call: TRBJ2-1
clone_size: NA

cdr3_nt: TGTGCTAGCAGCGTAGACACGGGACGTTTCACCGGGGAGCTGTTTTTT
cdr3_aa: CASSVDTGRFTGELFF
cdr3_length: 16
d_call: NA
v_call: TRBV7-7
j_call: TRBJ2-2
clone_size: few

cdr3_nt: TGTGCCAGCAGTGACTCCTACGAGCAGTACTTC
cdr3_aa: CASSDSYEQYF
cdr3_length: 11
d_call: NA
v_call: TRBV2
j_call: TRBJ2-7
clone_size: NA